The source of this TCR beta chain is a study of shared clonotypes between healthy human individuals. On this clone itself: What it recognizes is unknown.

Study-level points and caveats: Clonotypes which were not shared had lower generation probabilities than clonotypes that all four donors shared.

Only in-frame clones appear in the TCRdb table, and some are missing; sequencing was by immunoSEQ multiplex PCR. This repertoire shows 550,000 to 850,000 clones, around two thirds found once; its top ten account for about 1.7%. The receptor was isolated from a woman younger than 45 in good health. Sequences were obtained from memory CD4+ T cells sorted from blood. Noted subset: CD45RA-negative fraction.

CDR3 coding DNA: TGTGCCAGCAGTGAAGTACGAGTTCCCTCCAGCAATGAGCAGTTCTTC. This gives the protein CASSEVRVPSSNEQFF. J is TRBJ2-1 and V is TRBV2; D is ambiguous. The V end was cut by 1 base, the J end by 6 bases, with 16 bases between. The CDR3 runs 16 residues. CDR1 SNHLY and CDR2 FYNNEI come from the germline V gene.